A selection of T cell receptor beta chains follows, all from one sample in a study of OX40 agonist ivuxolimab in advanced cancers. Generated by immunoSEQ multiplex PCR, the TCRdb table keeps only in-frame clones and is missing some. The top ten hold 0.15% to 0.2% of the sample, which has approximately 99,000 clones, roughly 95% seen once. The specimen was CD4+ or CD8+ T cells sorted from blood, collected in a trial of the OX40 agonist ivuxolimab. These receptors were collected from an adult with an advanced solid tumor such as melanoma, head and neck, liver or kidney cancer. CDR3s include the opening cysteine and the closing phenylalanine or tryptophan. The D gene is left open where the match is weak. Clone size is not always given. Where it is, it says once, few, many or a class for expanded clones.

size	V	D	J	DNA	CDR3
.	TRBV5-4	.	TRBJ2-1	TGTGCCAGCAGCCTCCCCGGGACCCAGATAAATGAGCAGTTCTTC	CASSLPGTQINEQFF
.	TRBV2	TRBD2	TRBJ2-1	TGTGCCAGCGGAGGCACAGCGCGGGGGAACAATGAGCAGTTCTTC	CASGGTARGNNEQFF
.	TRBV4-3	.	TRBJ1-2	TGCGCCAGCAGCCAAGATTCTAGGCCGGACCATGGTCCCACCTTC	CASSQDSRPDHGPTF
.	TRBV6-5	TRBD1	TRBJ1-4	TGTGCCAGCAGAAGACAGGGTCAGGGTGAAAAACTGTTTTTT	CASRRQGQGEKLFF
.	TRBV28	.	TRBJ1-2	TGTGCCAGCAGTTTAGGGTGGAGGGGTTCGAGCGCCTATGGCTACACCTTC	CASSLGWRGSSAYGYTF
.	TRBV19	.	TRBJ2-3	TGTGCCAGTAGTATCGATGGAGGCACAGATACGCAGTATTTT	CASSIDGGTDTQYF
.	TRBV6-5	.	TRBJ1-3	TGTGCCAGCAGGGATAATGCCGGGGGCGGAAACACCATATATTTT	CASRDNAGGGNTIYF
.	TRBV9	.	TRBJ1-1	TGTGCCAGCAGCGGGGACGGGGCCACTGAAGCTTTCTTT	CASSGDGATEAFF
.	TRBV28	.	TRBJ2-2	TGTGCCAGCAATCAAGTCCTAAGGAAGGCCGGGGAGCTGTTTTTT	CASNQVLRKAGELFF
.	TRBV10-3	.	TRBJ1-1	TGTGCCATCAGTTCTACCCACATAGGGAACACTGAAGCTTTCTTT	CAISSTHIGNTEAFF
.	TRBV7-2	TRBD1	TRBJ1-6	TGTGCCAGCAGCTTGGGACAGGGGCGCCCTAATTCACCCCTCCACTTT	CASSLGQGRPNSPLHF
.	TRBV28	.	TRBJ2-7	TGTGCCAGCAGTACAATCGGGACCGGCACCAACGAGCAGTACTTC	CASSTIGTGTNEQYF
.	TRBV14	.	TRBJ1-2	TGTGCCAGCAGCCAACAGCGGGGGTTTAACTATGGCTACACCTTC	CASSQQRGFNYGYTF
.	TRBV18	TRBD2	TRBJ2-7	TGTGCCAGCTCCCCGGTCGCCACTAGCGGGCGTTCCTACGAGCAGTACTTC	CASSPVATSGRSYEQYF
.	TRBV5-4	TRBD2	TRBJ2-1	TGTGCCAGCAGCTTGTCGGGCGGGAGTTGGTATGAGCAGTTCTTC	CASSLSGGSWYEQFF
once	TRBV7-2	TRBD2	TRBJ2-1	TGTGCCAGCAGCTGGTTCGGGACTAGCGGGAGTTCTGAGCAGTTCTTC	CASSWFGTSGSSEQFF
.	TRBV7-9	.	TRBJ1-1	TGTGCCAGCAGCGCTTCGGGGCGGAACACTGAAGCTTTCTTT	CASSASGRNTEAFF
.	TRBV30	.	TRBJ1-3	TGTGCCTGGAGTGTCGGGACCGCTGGAAACACCATATATTTT	CAWSVGTAGNTIYF
.	TRBV29-1	.	TRBJ2-7	TGCAGCGTTGGCGGCAGGACTTCCGAGAGGAAGTACTTC	CSVGGRTSERKYF
.	TRBV28	.	TRBJ1-1	TGTGCCAGCAGTTTTATCCGTTGGGGGGCGGCCACTGAAGCTTTCTTT	CASSFIRWGAATEAFF
.	TRBV10-3	.	TRBJ1-1	TGTGCCATCAGTGACAGGGAGAACACTGAAGCTTTCTTT	CAISDRENTEAFF
.	TRBV11-3	.	TRBJ2-7	TGTGCCAGCGTTTCGGGAAAGGACAGCGCCTACGAGCAGTACTTC	CASVSGKDSAYEQYF
.	TRBV6-6	.	TRBJ1-3	TGTGCCAGCAGCCCGACAGGAATCTACTCTGGAAACACCATATATTTT	CASSPTGIYSGNTIYF
.	TRBV6-5	TRBD2	TRBJ2-7	TGTGCCAGCAGTACTGGACTAGCGGGCTCCTACGAGCAGTACTTC	CASSTGLAGSYEQYF
once	TRBV5-1	.	TRBJ1-4	TGCGCCAGCAGCTTACCCGACAGCTCAACTAATGAAAAACTGTTTTTT	CASSLPDSSTNEKLFF
.	TRBV18	.	TRBJ2-3	TGTGCCAGCTCACCTAGCGGCACAGATACGCAGTATTTT	CASSPSGTDTQYF
.	TRBV21-1	.	TRBJ1-5	TGTGCCAGCAGCCCCCGACATGTTGGCATGGATAGCAATCAGCCCCAGCATTTT	CASSPRHVGMDSNQPQHF
.	TRBV7-2	TRBD1	TRBJ2-2	TGTGCCAGCAGCTTAGTGGTGGGACAGGGTTCCGGGGAGCTGTTTTTT	CASSLVVGQGSGELFF
.	TRBV4-3	TRBD2	TRBJ2-7	TGCGCCAGCAGCCAAGGAGCGGGGGGGCAGGGCGAGCAGTACTTC	CASSQGAGGQGEQYF
.	TRBV6-5	TRBD1	TRBJ1-6	TGTGCCAGCAGGATCACAGGGGGTAATTCACCCCTCCACTTT	CASRITGGNSPLHF
.	TRBV7-3	.	TRBJ1-5	TGTGCCAGCAGCTTCCAGGGGTCTAATCAGCCCCAGCATTTT	CASSFQGSNQPQHF
.	TRBV7-8	.	TRBJ2-7	TGTGCCAGCAGCCCACGCCGGTATTCCTACGAGCAGTACTTC	CASSPRRYSYEQYF
.	TRBV7-3	TRBD2	TRBJ2-5	TGTGCCAGCAGCTCCTCTAGCGGGGGGGAGACCCAGTACTTC	CASSSSSGGETQYF
.	TRBV6-6	TRBD2	TRBJ2-3	TGTGCCAGCAGTCGGGGGGGGTCTAGCACAGATACGCAGTATTTT	CASSRGGSSTDTQYF
.	TRBV5-1	TRBD2	TRBJ2-3	TGCGCCAGCAGCCCCCTGCTAGCGGGGGGTCTGGATACGCAGTATTTT	CASSPLLAGGLDTQYF
.	TRBV10-1	.	TRBJ1-2	TGCGCCAGCAGTGCTGAACCTTACTATGGCTACACCTTC	CASSAEPYYGYTF
.	TRBV10-2	TRBD2	TRBJ2-7	TGCGCCAGCAGTGAGTCCCCCTTAGCGGGAGAACCCTACGAGCAGTACTTC	CASSESPLAGEPYEQYF
.	TRBV19	.	TRBJ1-1	TGTGCCAGTAGTATAGCAGGGGCGAACACTGAAGCTTTCTTT	CASSIAGANTEAFF
.	TRBV6-5	.	TRBJ1-2	TGTGCCAGCAGTTACTCTTCCGGGGTCTATGGCTACACCTTC	CASSYSSGVYGYTF
.	TRBV5-4	.	TRBJ2-3	TGTGCCAGCAGCCAACCGGGATTGAGAGATACGCAGTATTTT	CASSQPGLRDTQYF
.	TRBV5-1	TRBD1	TRBJ1-2	TGCGCCAGCAGCCCGGACAGGGGGTATGGCTACACCTTC	CASSPDRGYGYTF
.	TRBV4-3	TRBD1	TRBJ1-2	TGCGCCAGCAGCCAAGATGACAGGGGGCAGTATGGCTACACCTTC	CASSQDDRGQYGYTF
.	TRBV7-2	.	TRBJ1-1	TGTGCCAGCAGCTTAGATGCCCTCTTAGAAGCTTTCTTT	CASSLDALLEAFF
.	TRBV27	TRBD1	TRBJ2-5	TGTGCCAGCAGTATATCCGCGGGACAGGGGGTCGAGACCCAGTACTTC	CASSISAGQGVETQYF
.	TRBV5-1	.	TRBJ2-2	TGCGCCAGCAGCTTACAGGCGAACACCGGGGAGCTGTTTTTT	CASSLQANTGELFF
.	TRBV9	TRBD1	TRBJ2-7	TGTGCCAGCAGCGTAGAGCCAGGGGGCTCCTACGAGCAGTACTTC	CASSVEPGGSYEQYF
.	TRBV9	.	TRBJ1-2	TGTGCCAGCAGCGTAGTCCGGGTGACGCCTACTGCCTTTAACTATGGCTACACCTTC	CASSVVRVTPTAFNYGYTF
.	TRBV10-3	TRBD1	TRBJ1-3	TGTGCCATCAGTGGGGGGGACAGGGAGATCTCTGGAAACACCATATATTTT	CAISGGDREISGNTIYF
.	TRBV11-1	TRBD2	TRBJ2-1	TGTGCCAGCAGCTTAGGGCTGGGACTAGGGGGGCACAATGAGCAGTTCTTC	CASSLGLGLGGHNEQFF
.	TRBV28	.	TRBJ1-3	TGTGCCAGCACCCAGATCTCTGGAAACACCATATATTTT	CASTQISGNTIYF
.	TRBV9	.	TRBJ1-2	TGTGCCAGCAGCTCACCACAGGGTGGCTATGGCTACACCTTC	CASSSPQGGYGYTF
.	TRBV7-2	TRBD1	TRBJ1-2	TGTGCCAGCAGCTTCTCTGAGGGGGCCTATGGCTACACCTTC	CASSFSEGAYGYTF
.	TRBV4-2	.	TRBJ1-2	TGTGCCAGCAGCCAAGTTGGGATTAACTATGGCTACACCTTC	CASSQVGINYGYTF
.	TRBV30	TRBD1	TRBJ2-1	TGTGCCTGGGACAGGGGGGACTACAATGAGCAGTTCTTC	CAWDRGDYNEQFF
.	TRBV14	TRBD2	TRBJ2-7	TGTGCCAGCAGCCAGATCGGACTAGCGGGGGCCTTAATCTACGAGCAGTACTTC	CASSQIGLAGALIYEQYF
.	TRBV6-1	.	TRBJ2-7	TGTGCCAGCAGTGCCGGGGGGCCCTACGTCTACGAGCAGTACTTC	CASSAGGPYVYEQYF
.	TRBV18	.	TRBJ2-1	TGTGCCAGCTCCTCCGGTATCGATGAGCAGTTCTTC	CASSSGIDEQFF